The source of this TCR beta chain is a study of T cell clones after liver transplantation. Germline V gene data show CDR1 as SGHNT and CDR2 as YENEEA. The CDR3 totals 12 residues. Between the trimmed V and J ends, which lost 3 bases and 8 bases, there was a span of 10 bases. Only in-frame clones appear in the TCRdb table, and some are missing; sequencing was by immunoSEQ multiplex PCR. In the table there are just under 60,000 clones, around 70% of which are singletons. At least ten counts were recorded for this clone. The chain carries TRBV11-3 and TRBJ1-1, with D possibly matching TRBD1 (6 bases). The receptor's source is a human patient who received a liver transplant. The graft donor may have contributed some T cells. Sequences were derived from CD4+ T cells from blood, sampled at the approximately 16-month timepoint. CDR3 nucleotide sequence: TGTGCCAGCAGCTTTACCGGGACAGAAGCTTTCTTT. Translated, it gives CASSFTGTEAFF.